The 28 T cell receptor beta chains below come from one sample, sequenced in a study of blood T cell repertoires in COVID-19. Method: immunoSEQ multiplex PCR; TCRdb's copy keeps in-frame clones and lacks some. This sample has about 270,000 clones, with more than 75% found just once. Sample: peripheral blood. The receptor set was obtained from a woman aged 55-70 years who had recovered from COVID-19.

V is TRBV6-5 and J is TRBJ1-4, with unresolved D. Germline V gene sequence: CDR1 MNHEY, CDR2 SVGAGI. CDR3 length: 13 residues. V lost 8 bases to trimming and J lost 4 bases, with 11 bases between them. The CDR3 is CASGANLNEKLFF. The CDR3, as DNA: TGTGCCAGCGGAGCGAACCTTAATGAAAAACTGTTTTTT.

The gene calls are TRBV7-9 and TRBJ2-5; TRBD2 matches 11 bases. Germline V gene lookup returns CDR1 SEHNR and CDR2 FQNEAQ (reference sequence). V lost 3 bases to trimming and J lost 3 bases; unmatched junction nucleotides: 6. This CDR3 contains 16 residues. This CDR3 reads CASSFELAGGKETQYF. CDR3 in DNA: TGTGCCAGCAGCTTTGAGCTAGCGGGGGGCAAAGAGACCCAGTACTTC. The whole variable domain, filled in from reference TRBV7-9 and TRBJ2-5, reads DTGVSQNPRHKITKRGQNVTFRCDPISEHNRLYWYRQTLGQGPEFLTYFQNEAQLEKSRLLSDRFSAERPKGSFSTLEIQRTEQGDSAMYLCASSFELAGGKETQYFGPGTRLLVL.

J is TRBJ1-2 and V is TRBV4-1; 8 positions match TRBD1. With V trimmed by 0 bases and J by 8 bases, 5 bases remained unmatched. CDR3 length equals 14 residues. From germline, CDR1 is MGHRA and CDR2 YSYEKL. The CDR3 DNA is TGCGCCAGCAGCCAAGATGGGACAGGAAGGGGCTACACCTTC. This encodes CASSQDGTGRGYTF.

The chain links TRBV18 to TRBJ2-5, with 10 bases aligning to TRBD1. The germline V gene encodes CDR1 KGHSH and CDR2 LQKENI. The CDR3 has 16 residues. Germline trimming cut 3 bases from V and 2 bases from J; bases unmatched to any gene: 6. In nucleotides, the CDR3 is TGTGCCAGCTCACCGAGGGGACAGGGGACTCAAGAGACCCAGTACTTC. As protein: CASSPRGQGTQETQYF.

The rearrangement uses TRBV4-3 and TRBJ2-2; 7 nucleotides agree with TRBD2. V shed 4 bases, J shed 1 base, and the junction held 12 bases outside the gene matches. The CDR3 sequence is 18 residues long. The V gene's germline CDR1 is LGHNA and CDR2 YSLEER. The DNA of the CDR3 is TGCGCCAGCAGCCGAAGAACGGTTGGCGGGGGGAACACCGGGGAGCTGTTTTTT. This encodes CASSRRTVGGGNTGELFF.

This clone was counted between two and nine times. V is TRBV25-1 and J is TRBJ1-2, with D perhaps TRBD1 (6 bases). Per germline, CDR1 MGHDK and CDR2 SYGVNS. The CDR3 is made up of 14 amino acids. V lost 5 bases and J 7 bases, leaving 17 bases between the germline ends. In nucleotides, the CDR3 is TGTGCCAGCAGTACCCATTTGGGGGCACGTGGCTACACCTTC. Residues: CASSTHLGARGYTF.

The DNA for the CDR3 is TGTGCCAGCAGCCAACCCTGGGGCAGAGGGGGTTCACCCCTCCACTTT. Translating gives CASSQPWGRGGSPLHF. The genes are TRBV4-2 and TRBJ1-6; perhaps TRBD1 as D (6 bases). The CDR3 length is 16 residues. V lost 2 bases and J lost 9, with 17 bases in between. The V gene's germline CDR1 is LGHNA and CDR2 YNFKEQ.

This rearrangement joins TRBV5-6 to TRBJ2-3; TRBD2 matches at 9 bases. With 4 bases clipped from V and 0 bases from J, the junction kept 6 bases outside the gene matches. The CDR3 loop spans 16 amino acids. In germline, CDR1 is SGHDT, CDR2 YYEEEE. This chain's CDR3 is CASSRLLAGSTDTQYF. DNA of the CDR3: TGTGCCAGCAGCCGCCTCCTAGCGGGGAGCACAGATACGCAGTATTTT.

The CDR3 loop is CASSFRGTGPGNYGYTF. The CDR3, as DNA: TGTGCCAGCAGTTTTCGCGGGACAGGGCCGGGTAACTATGGCTACACCTTC. The rearrangement links TRBV27 to TRBJ1-2, with TRBD1 identical over 9 bases. Per the germline V gene, CDR1 is MNHEY and CDR2 is SMNVEV (reference sequence). After removal of 3 bases from V and 1 base from J, the junction contained 9 bases not matched to a gene. This CDR3 has 17 amino acids.

A word on this clone: Different DNA sequences within this sample yield the same CDR3. The V gene is TRBV5-1, the J gene TRBJ2-3; the D is unclear. The CDR3 extends over 14 amino acids. Germline V gene sequence: CDR1 SGHRS, CDR2 YFSETQ. Between the trimmed V and J ends, which lost 0 bases and 2 bases, there was a span of 7 bases. As DNA, the CDR3 is TGCGCCAGCAGCTTGGGGCAGTTCACAGATACGCAGTATTTT. Translation: CASSLGQFTDTQYF.

The V gene is TRBV2, the J gene TRBJ1-2, with unresolved D. Looked up from germline, CDR1 is SNHLY and CDR2 is FYNNEI. This CDR3 has 14 amino acids. Trimming took off 6 bases at V and 8 bases at J, with 19 bases between the two ends. The CDR3 DNA reads as TGTGCCAGCAGCGCCACTAGGGAGGGAAGCGGCTACACCTTC. Protein sequence: CASSATREGSGYTF.

This rearrangement joins TRBV7-2 to TRBJ2-1, with no clear D. The CDR3 is 15 amino acids. In germline, CDR1 is SGHTA, CDR2 FQGNSA. The V gene lost 1 base and the J gene lost 0 bases, with 7 bases spanning the gap. The CDR3 DNA follows: TGTGCCAGCAGCTTAGAACACCCCTCCTACAATGAGCAGTTCTTC. Translated: CASSLEHPSYNEQFF.

The chain is built from TRBV6-6 and TRBJ1-5, with D possibly being TRBD1 (6 bases). This CDR3 region has 12 residues. Trimming stripped 11 bases from V and 4 bases from J, with 12 bases between. Germline V gives CDR1 MNHNY, CDR2 SVGAGI (reference sequence). The CDR3 bases are TGTGCCGGGTCAGGGGCAAATCAGCCCCAGCATTTT. It yields the protein CAGSGANQPQHF.

The chain joins TRBV7-9 to TRBJ1-2; 7 positions match TRBD1. CDR3 length: 15 residues. Per germline, CDR1 SEHNR and CDR2 FQNEAQ (reference sequence). J was trimmed by 0 bases and V by 7 bases; bases with no gene match: 8. CDR3 protein: CASTPPTGSNYGYTF. For the CDR3, the DNA is TGTGCCAGCACCCCTCCGACAGGGTCTAACTATGGCTACACCTTC.

The chain combines TRBV5-4 with TRBJ1-2, with 9 bases fitting TRBD1. This CDR3 has 16 residues. In germline, CDR1 is SGHNT, CDR2 YYREEE (reference sequence). V shed 4 bases, J shed 1 base, and the junction held 8 bases outside the gene matches. As DNA, the CDR3 is TGTGCCAGCAGCCAGGCTCCGGGACAGGGTAACTATGGCTACACCTTC. It codes for CASSQAPGQGNYGYTF.

The J gene is TRBJ2-1, the V gene TRBV5-6; 9 nucleotides agree with TRBD1. Trimming at V came to 2 bases and at J to 2 bases, leaving 5 bases not matched to a gene. Germline assignment: CDR1 SGHDT and CDR2 YYEEEE. The CDR3 covers 16 residues. In DNA, the CDR3 is TGTGCCAGCAGCTTAGCCCGGACAGGGGCCTACAATGAGCAGTTCTTC. Encoded protein: CASSLARTGAYNEQFF.

The rearrangement uses TRBV28 and TRBJ1-2; possibly TRBD1 for D (6 bases). Germline CDR1 reads MDHEN; CDR2 reads SYDVKM. The CDR3 spans 14 residues. V lost 7 bases and J 2 bases, leaving 14 bases between the germline ends. The CDR3 nucleotides are TGTGCCAGCAACTCAGCAGGGGAGAACTATGGCTACACCTTC. Its translation is CASNSAGENYGYTF.

The rearrangement uses TRBV10-1 and TRBJ1-1; 7 nucleotides match TRBD1. The length of the CDR3 is 14 residues. Per germline, CDR1 WNHNN and CDR2 SYGVQD (reference sequence). The J segment lost 1 base and the V segment lost 4 bases, leaving 3 bases of the junction unmatched. The DNA of the CDR3 is TGCGCCAGCAGTGGACAGGGCGAGAACACTGAAGCTTTCTTT. Its translation: CASSGQGENTEAFF.

The chain carries TRBV10-3 and TRBJ1-6, with TRBD1 identical over 8 bases. Per germline, CDR1 ENHRY and CDR2 SYGVKD. Trimming took 7 bases from V and 8 from J; bases not matched to a gene: 4. This CDR3 has 13 residues. The CDR3 nucleotides read TGTGCCATCATGCCAGGGGGCGATTCACCCCTCCACTTT. Translating it yields CAIMPGGDSPLHF.

The V call is TRBV2, the J call TRBJ2-5; 9 bases are shared with TRBD2. Germline values: CDR1 SNHLY, CDR2 FYNNEI. This CDR3 has 13 residues. Losses at the gene ends were 9 bases for V and 3 bases for J; bases not matched to a gene: 5. CDR3 loop: CASWTSAEETQYF. As DNA, the CDR3 is TGTGCCAGTTGGACTAGCGCCGAAGAGACCCAGTACTTC.

The rearrangement uses TRBV28 and TRBJ2-7; 7 positions match TRBD2. The ends lost 6 bases at V and 1 base at J; junction bases unmatched: 9. Germline V gene sequence: CDR1 MDHEN, CDR2 SYDVKM. The length of the CDR3 is 15 residues. CDR3 nucleotides: TGTGCCAGCAGCTGGTTTGGCGGGGGATCCTACGAGCAGTACTTC. Its translation is CASSWFGGGSYEQYF.

The CDR3 loop reads CASSQPGQGDYEQYF. The CDR3 DNA reads TGTGCCAGCTCACAACCGGGACAGGGAGATTACGAGCAGTACTTC. The chain uses TRBV18 and TRBJ2-7, with 9 nucleotides matching TRBD1. The CDR3 length is 15 residues. Per germline, CDR1 KGHSH and CDR2 LQKENI. The junction had 8 bases not matched to a gene; V was cut back by 4 bases and J by 4 bases. Full variable domain (missing parts from reference TRBV18 and TRBJ2-7): NAGVMQNPRHLVRRRGQEARLRCSPMKGHSHVYWYRQLPEEGLKFMVYLQKENIIDESGMPKERFSAEFPKEGPSILRIQQVVRGDSAAYFCASSQPGQGDYEQYFGPGTRLTVT.

The CDR3 bases are TGCAGCGTGGGGACAGTTCTAGCCAAAAACATTCAGTACTTC. It yields the protein CSVGTVLAKNIQYF. V usage is TRBV29-1 and J usage is TRBJ2-4, with TRBD1 matching over 7 bases. This CDR3 has 14 amino acids. V shed 6 bases and J 0 bases; nucleotides not matched to a gene: 5. The germline CDR1 and CDR2 sequences are SQVTM and ANQGSEA.

This chain joins TRBV13 and TRBJ2-7, with TRBD1 as a possible D gene (5 bases). The CDR3 runs 13 residues. Germline V gene lookup returns CDR1 PRHDT and CDR2 FYEKMQ (reference sequence). Trimming stripped 2 bases from V and 5 bases from J, with 10 bases between. Here the CDR3 DNA reads TGTGCCAGCAGCTTACAACAAGGGGACGAGCAGTACTTC. Translating gives CASSLQQGDEQYF.

The chain links TRBV7-9 to TRBJ2-3, with 7 bases lining up with TRBD1. After removal of 5 bases from V and 2 bases from J, the junction contained 7 bases not matched to a gene. The V gene's germline CDR1 is SEHNR and CDR2 FQNEAQ (reference sequence). CDR3 size: 15 residues. CDR3 sequence: CASSPRDSHTDTQYF. The CDR3 DNA is TGTGCCAGCAGCCCTCGGGACAGCCACACAGATACGCAGTATTTT.

The V and J genes are TRBV11-3 and TRBJ2-1, with a tentative D call TRBD1 (7 bases). V lost 5 bases, J lost 4 bases, and 12 bases lay in between. In germline, CDR1 is SGHNT, CDR2 YENEEA. The CDR3 loop spans 14 amino acids. CDR3 nucleotide sequence: TGTGCCAGCAGCCCCCAGGGGGGTTACAATGAGCAGTTCTTC. It translates to CASSPQGGYNEQFF.

The chain links TRBV29-1 to TRBJ2-7; 11 bases are a match to TRBD1. Germline trimming cut 4 bases from V and 4 bases from J; bases unmatched to any gene: 3. This CDR3 contains 13 residues. Per germline, CDR1 SQVTM and CDR2 ANQGSEA. CDR3 in amino acids: CSVVGTGGYEQYF. Here the CDR3 DNA reads TGCAGCGTTGTCGGGACAGGGGGATACGAGCAGTACTTC.

The chain carries TRBV7-9 and TRBJ2-1; TRBD1 matches 11 bases. J lost 6 bases, V lost 3 bases, and 10 bases had no gene match. The CDR3 sequence is 17 residues long. Germline loops: CDR1 SEHNR, CDR2 FQNEAQ (reference sequence). Here the CDR3 reads CASSFLAGQGGPNEQFF. CDR3 DNA: TGTGCCAGCAGCTTTCTCGCGGGACAGGGGGGGCCCAATGAGCAGTTCTTC. Full variable domain (outside the CDR3, taken from reference TRBV7-9 and TRBJ2-1): DTGVSQNPRHKITKRGQNVTFRCDPISEHNRLYWYRQTLGQGPEFLTYFQNEAQLEKSRLLSDRFSAERPKGSFSTLEIQRTEQGDSAMYLCASSFLAGQGGPNEQFFGPGTRLTVL.